This entry describes one T cell receptor beta chain. These data originate in a study of regulatory and conventional T cells in RAG deficiency. The CDR3 is made up of 15 amino acids. CDR1 and CDR2 (germline): KGHSH, LQKENI. V lost 3 bases, J lost 2 bases, and 13 bases lay in between. The assay was immunoSEQ multiplex PCR, and TCRdb's table has in-frame clones only and misses some. The sample lists 32,000 or so clones, 70% to 90% occurring once. In addition, the sample was reused for a study of regulatory T cells. That paper notes: Amplification used 52 TRBV primers and 13 TRBJ primers.

V is TRBV18 and J is TRBJ1-2; D is undetermined. The clonotype comes from a human donor in good health. Sequencing was carried out using CD8+ T cells sorted from blood. The CDR3 DNA is TGTGCCAGCTCACCGAGGGCGGACCGAAACTATGGCTACACCTTC. Protein sequence: CASSPRADRNYGYTF.